A single T cell receptor beta chain is shown here with its context. The antigen remains unidentified. PCR used 60 Vbeta primers and 13 Jbeta primers. This table comes from immunoSEQ multiplex PCR, and its TCRdb copy is limited to in-frame clones, with some not included. Among roughly 180,000 clones listed, roughly 84% were seen once. These data are taken from a study of cytomegalovirus exposure and HLA in healthy donors. Overall study results and limits: A later analysis reported that several of the most significant clusters appeared to be linked to common viral pathogens, among them Epstein-Barr virus. The authors listed some 160 TCR beta chains as cytomegalovirus-associated.

The sequenced sample was PBMCs. This sequence was found in a girl aged 2-10 years in good health and CMV-seropositive.

The CDR3 coding sequence is TGTGCCAGCAGCTTAACCCGACTAAACCAAGAGACCCAGTACTTC. Its protein is CASSLTRLNQETQYF. The V and J genes are TRBV11-3 and TRBJ2-5; weak D call: TRBD2 (5 bases). Trimming removed 2 bases from V and 0 bases from J, with 10 bases in between. This CDR3 has 15 residues. CDR1 SGHNT and CDR2 YENEEA come from the germline V gene.